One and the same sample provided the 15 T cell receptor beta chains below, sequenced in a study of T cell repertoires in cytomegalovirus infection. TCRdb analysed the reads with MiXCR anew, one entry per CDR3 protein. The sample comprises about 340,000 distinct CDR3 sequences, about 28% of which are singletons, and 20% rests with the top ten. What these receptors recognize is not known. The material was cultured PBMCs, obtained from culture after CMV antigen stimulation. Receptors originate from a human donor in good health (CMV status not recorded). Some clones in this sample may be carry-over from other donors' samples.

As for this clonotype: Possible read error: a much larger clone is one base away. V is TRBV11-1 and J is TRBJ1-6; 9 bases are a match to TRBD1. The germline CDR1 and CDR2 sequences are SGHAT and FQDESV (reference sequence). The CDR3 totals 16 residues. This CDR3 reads CTSSSSDRGYNSPLHF. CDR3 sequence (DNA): TGTACCAGCAGCTCCTCGGACAGGGGCTATAATTCACCCCTCCACTTT. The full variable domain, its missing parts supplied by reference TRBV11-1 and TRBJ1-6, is EAEVAQSPRYKITEKSQAVAFWCDPISGHATLYWYRQILGQGPELLVQFQDESVVDDSQLPKDRFSAERLKGVDSTLKIQPAELGDSAMYLCTSSSSDRGYNSPLHFGNGTRLTVT.

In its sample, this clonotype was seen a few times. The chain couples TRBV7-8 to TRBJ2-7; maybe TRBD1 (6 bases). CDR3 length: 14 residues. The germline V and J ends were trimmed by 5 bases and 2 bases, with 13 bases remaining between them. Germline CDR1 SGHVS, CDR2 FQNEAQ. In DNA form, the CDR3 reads TGTGCCAGCAGCCCTGGGGGCCTTACCTACGAGCAGTACTTC. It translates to CASSPGGLTYEQYF.

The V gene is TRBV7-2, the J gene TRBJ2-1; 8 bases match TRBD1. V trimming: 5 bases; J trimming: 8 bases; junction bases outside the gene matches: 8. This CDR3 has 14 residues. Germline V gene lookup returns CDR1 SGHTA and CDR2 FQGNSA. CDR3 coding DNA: TGTGCCAGCAGCCCCGGGGCAGGGGGCTATGAGCAGTTCTTC. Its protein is CASSPGAGGYEQFF.

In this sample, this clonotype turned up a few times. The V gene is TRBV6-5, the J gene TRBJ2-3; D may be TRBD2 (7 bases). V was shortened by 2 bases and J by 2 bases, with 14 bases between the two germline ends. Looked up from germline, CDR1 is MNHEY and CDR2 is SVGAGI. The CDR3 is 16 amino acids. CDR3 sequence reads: CASSYGGGAYTDTQYF. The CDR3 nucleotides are TGTGCCAGCAGTTACGGGGGGGGGGCGTACACAGATACGCAGTATTTT.

The CDR3 protein is CSARGLPYGYTF. For the CDR3, the DNA is TGCAGTGCTAGAGGCCTCCCCTATGGCTACACCTTC. This rearrangement joins TRBV20-1 to TRBJ1-2; D is unclear. The germline V gene has CDR1 DFQATT and CDR2 SNEGSKA (reference sequence). The CDR3 sequence is 12 residues long. The ends were cut back, 1 base at V and 4 bases at J, with 7 bases in the middle.

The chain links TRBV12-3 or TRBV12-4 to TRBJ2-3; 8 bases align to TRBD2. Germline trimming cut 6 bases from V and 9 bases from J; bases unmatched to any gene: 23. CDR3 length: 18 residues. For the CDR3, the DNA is TGTGCCAGCAGAGTGGACGGCTGGGGCGGGGGGCTCCCCCCGACGCAGTATTTT. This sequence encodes CASRVDGWGGGLPPTQYF.

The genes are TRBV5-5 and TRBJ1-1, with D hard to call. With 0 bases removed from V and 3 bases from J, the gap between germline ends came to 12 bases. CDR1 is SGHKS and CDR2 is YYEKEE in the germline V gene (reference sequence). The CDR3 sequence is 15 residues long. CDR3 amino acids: CASSLEGGRHTEAFF. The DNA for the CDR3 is TGTGCCAGCAGCTTGGAGGGTGGGAGGCACACTGAAGCTTTCTTT. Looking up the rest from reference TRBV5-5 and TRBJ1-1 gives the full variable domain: DAGVTQSPTHLIKTRGQQVTLRCSPISGHKSVSWYQQVLGQGPQFIFQYYEKEERGRGNFPDRFSARQFPNYSSELNVNALLLGDSALYLCASSLEGGRHTEAFFGQGTRLTVV.

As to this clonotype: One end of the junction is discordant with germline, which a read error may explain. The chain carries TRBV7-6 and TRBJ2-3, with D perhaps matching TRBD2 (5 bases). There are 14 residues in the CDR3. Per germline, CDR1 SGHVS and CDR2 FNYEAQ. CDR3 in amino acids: CASSLARARDTQYF. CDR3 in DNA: TGTGCCAGCAGCCTAGCTCGGGCGAGAGATACGCAGTATTTT.

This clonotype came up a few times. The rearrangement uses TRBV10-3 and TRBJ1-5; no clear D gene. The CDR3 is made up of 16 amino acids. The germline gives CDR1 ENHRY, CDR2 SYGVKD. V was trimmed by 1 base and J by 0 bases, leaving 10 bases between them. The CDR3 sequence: CAISEFGQHSNQPQHF. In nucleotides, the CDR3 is TGTGCCATCAGTGAGTTCGGGCAGCATAGCAATCAGCCCCAGCATTTT.

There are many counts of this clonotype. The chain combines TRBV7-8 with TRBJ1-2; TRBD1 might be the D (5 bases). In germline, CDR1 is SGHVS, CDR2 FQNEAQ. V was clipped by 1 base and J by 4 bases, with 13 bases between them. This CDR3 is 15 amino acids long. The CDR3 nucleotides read TGTGCCAGCAGCTTAGGGGGGGAATATCCCTATGGCTACACCTTC. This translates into CASSLGGEYPYGYTF. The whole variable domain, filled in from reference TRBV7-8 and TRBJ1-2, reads GAGVSQSPRYKVAKRGQDVALRCDPISGHVSLFWYQQALGQGPEFLTYFQNEAQLDKSGLPSDRFFAERPEGSVSTLKIQRTQQEDSAVYLCASSLGGEYPYGYTFGSGTRLTVV.

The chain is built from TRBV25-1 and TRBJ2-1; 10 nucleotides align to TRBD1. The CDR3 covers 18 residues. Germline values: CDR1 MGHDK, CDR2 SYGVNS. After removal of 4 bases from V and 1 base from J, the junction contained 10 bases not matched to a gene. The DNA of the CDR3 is TGTGCCAGCAGTGTACAACCCACGGGACAGGGGTCCTACAATGAGCAGTTCTTC. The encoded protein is CASSVQPTGQGSYNEQFF.

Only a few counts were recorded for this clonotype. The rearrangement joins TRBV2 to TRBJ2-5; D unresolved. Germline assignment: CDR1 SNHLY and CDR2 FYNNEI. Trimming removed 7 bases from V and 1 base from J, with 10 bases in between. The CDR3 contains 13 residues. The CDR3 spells CASKDRVQETQYF. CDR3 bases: TGTGCCAGCAAGGATAGGGTCCAAGAGACCCAGTACTTC.

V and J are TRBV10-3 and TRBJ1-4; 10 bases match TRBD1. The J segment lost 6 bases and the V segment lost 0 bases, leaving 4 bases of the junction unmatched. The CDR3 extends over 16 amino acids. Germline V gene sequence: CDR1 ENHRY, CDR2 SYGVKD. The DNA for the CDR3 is TGTGCCATCAGTGAGTCCTCCGGGACAGGGGATGAAAAACTGTTTTTT. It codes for CAISESSGTGDEKLFF.

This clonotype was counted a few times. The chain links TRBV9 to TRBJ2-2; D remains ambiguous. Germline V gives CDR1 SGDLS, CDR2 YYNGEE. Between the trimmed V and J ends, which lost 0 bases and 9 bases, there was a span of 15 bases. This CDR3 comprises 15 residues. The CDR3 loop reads CASSVEIAAHRELFF. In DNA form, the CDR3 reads TGTGCCAGCAGCGTAGAGATAGCCGCCCACCGGGAGCTGTTTTTT.

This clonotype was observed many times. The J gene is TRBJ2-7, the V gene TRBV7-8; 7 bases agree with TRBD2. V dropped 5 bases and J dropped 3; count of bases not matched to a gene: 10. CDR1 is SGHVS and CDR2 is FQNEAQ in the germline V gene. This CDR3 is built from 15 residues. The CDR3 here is CASSENWGGNYEQYF. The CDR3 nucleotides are TGTGCCAGCAGCGAGAACTGGGGGGGAAACTACGAGCAGTACTTC. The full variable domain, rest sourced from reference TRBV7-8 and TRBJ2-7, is GAGVSQSPRYKVAKRGQDVALRCDPISGHVSLFWYQQALGQGPEFLTYFQNEAQLDKSGLPSDRFFAERPEGSVSTLKIQRTQQEDSAVYLCASSENWGGNYEQYFGPGTRLTVT.